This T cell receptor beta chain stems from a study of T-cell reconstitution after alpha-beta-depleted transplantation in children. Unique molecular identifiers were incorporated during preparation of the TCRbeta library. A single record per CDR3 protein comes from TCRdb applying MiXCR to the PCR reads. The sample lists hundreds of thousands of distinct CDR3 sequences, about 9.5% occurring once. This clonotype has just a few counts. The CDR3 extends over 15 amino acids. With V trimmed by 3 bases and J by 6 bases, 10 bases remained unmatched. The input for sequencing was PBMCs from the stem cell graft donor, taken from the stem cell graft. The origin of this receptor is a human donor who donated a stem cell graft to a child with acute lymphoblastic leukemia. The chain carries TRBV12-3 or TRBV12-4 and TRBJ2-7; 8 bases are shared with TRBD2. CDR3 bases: TGTGCCAGCAGTTTGAATAGCGGGGATTTGAGCGAGCAGTACTTC. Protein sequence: CASSLNSGDLSEQYF.